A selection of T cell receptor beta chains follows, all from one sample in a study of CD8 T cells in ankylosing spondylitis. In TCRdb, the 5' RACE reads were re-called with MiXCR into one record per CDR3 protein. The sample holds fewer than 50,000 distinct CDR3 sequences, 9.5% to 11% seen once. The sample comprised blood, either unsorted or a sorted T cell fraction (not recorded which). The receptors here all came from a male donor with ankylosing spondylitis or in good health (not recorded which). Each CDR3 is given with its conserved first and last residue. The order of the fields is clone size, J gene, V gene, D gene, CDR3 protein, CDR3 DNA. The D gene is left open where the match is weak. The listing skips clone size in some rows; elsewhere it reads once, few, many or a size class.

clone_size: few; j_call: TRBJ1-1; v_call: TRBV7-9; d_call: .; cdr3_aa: CASSLDGRVGGTEAFF; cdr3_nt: TGTGCCAGCAGCTTAGATGGCAGGGTAGGGGGCACTGAAGCTTTCTTT
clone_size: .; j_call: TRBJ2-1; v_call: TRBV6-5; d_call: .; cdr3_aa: CASRDTVREQFF; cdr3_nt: TGTGCCAGCAGAGACACGGTTCGCGAGCAGTTCTTC
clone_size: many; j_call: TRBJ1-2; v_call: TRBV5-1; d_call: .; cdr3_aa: CASSFSTGNYGYTF; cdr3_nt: TGCGCCAGCAGCTTTTCGACAGGAAACTATGGCTACACCTTC
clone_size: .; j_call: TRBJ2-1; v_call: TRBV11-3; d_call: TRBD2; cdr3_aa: CASSGGSSYNVQFF; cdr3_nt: TGTGCCAGCTCCGGGGGGAGCTCCTACAATGTGCAGTTCTTC
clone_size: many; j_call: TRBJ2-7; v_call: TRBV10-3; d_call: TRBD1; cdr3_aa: CAISDGTGSSYEQYF; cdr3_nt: TGTGCCATCAGCGATGGGACAGGAAGCTCCTACGAGCAGTACTTC
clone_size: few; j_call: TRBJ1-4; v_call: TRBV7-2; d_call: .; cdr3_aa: CASTKLGGLELFF; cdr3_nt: TGTGCCAGCACCAAACTAGGAGGATTGGAACTGTTTTTT
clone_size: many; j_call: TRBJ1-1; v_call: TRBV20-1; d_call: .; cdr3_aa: CSARNWAKSGTEAFF; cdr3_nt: TGCAGTGCTAGGAATTGGGCCAAGAGTGGCACTGAAGCTTTCTTT
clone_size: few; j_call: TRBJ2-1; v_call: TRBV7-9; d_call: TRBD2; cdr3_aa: CASSLGLDEQFF; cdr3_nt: TGTGCCAGCAGCCTAGGACTAGATGAGCAGTTCTTC
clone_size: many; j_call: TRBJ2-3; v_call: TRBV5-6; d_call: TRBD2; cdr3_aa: CASSLGLAGPWDTQYF; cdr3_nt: TGTGCCAGCAGCTTGGGACTAGCGGGGCCCTGGGATACGCAGTATTTT
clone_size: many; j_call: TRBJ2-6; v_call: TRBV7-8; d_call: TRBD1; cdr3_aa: CASSPTGALSGANVLTF; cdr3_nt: TGTGCCAGCAGCCCGACAGGGGCACTCTCTGGGGCCAACGTCCTGACTTTC
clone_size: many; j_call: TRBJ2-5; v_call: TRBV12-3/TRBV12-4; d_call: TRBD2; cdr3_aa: CASRLGLASQETQYF; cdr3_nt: TGTGCCAGCAGATTAGGACTAGCGTCCCAAGAGACCCAGTACTTC
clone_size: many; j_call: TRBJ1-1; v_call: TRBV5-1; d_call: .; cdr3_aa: CASSLDVNTEAFF; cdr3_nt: TGCGCCAGCAGCTTGGACGTGAACACTGAAGCTTTCTTT
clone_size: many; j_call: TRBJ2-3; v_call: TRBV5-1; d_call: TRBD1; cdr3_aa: CASSSVPGQATDTQYF; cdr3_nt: TGCGCCAGCAGCTCCGTTCCGGGACAGGCCACAGATACGCAGTATTTT
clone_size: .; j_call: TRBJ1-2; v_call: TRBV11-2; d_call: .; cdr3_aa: CASSQGLNYGYTF; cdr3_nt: TGTGCCAGCAGCCAGGGACTGAACTATGGCTACACCTTC
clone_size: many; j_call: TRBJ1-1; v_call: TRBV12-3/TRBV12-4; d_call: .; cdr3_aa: CASTGQTEAFF; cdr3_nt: TGTGCCAGCACCGGACAGACTGAAGCTTTCTTT
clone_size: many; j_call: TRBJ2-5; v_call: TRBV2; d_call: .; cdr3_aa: CASSQSQETQYF; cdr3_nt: TGTGCCAGCAGTCAGTCGCAAGAGACCCAGTACTTC
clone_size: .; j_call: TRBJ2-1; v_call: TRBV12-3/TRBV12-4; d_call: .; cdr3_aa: CASTWGAGGEQFF; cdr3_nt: TGTGCCAGCACTTGGGGGGCTGGGGGTGAGCAGTTCTTC
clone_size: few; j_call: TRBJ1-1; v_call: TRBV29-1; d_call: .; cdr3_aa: CSVPAQGNTEAFF; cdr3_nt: TGCAGCGTCCCCGCACAGGGGAACACTGAAGCTTTCTTT
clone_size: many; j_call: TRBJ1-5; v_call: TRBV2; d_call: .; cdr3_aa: CASSESGYQPQHF; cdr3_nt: TGTGCCAGCAGTGAGTCAGGGTATCAGCCCCAGCATTTT
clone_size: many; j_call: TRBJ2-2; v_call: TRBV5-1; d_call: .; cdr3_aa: CASSPFGQSNTGELFF; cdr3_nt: TGCGCCAGTTCGCCTTTTGGACAGTCAAACACCGGGGAGCTGTTTTTT
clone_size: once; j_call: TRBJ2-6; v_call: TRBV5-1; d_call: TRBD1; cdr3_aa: CASSWRDRTLGANVLTF; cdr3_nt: TGCGCCAGCAGCTGGAGGGACAGGACTCTTGGGGCCAACGTCCTGACTTTC
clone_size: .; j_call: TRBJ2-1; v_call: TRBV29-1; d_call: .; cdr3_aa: CSVEDGQSTYNEQFF; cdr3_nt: TGCAGCGTTGAAGATGGCCAGAGCACCTACAATGAGCAGTTCTTC
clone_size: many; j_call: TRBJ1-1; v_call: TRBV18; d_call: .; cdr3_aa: CASSGNTEAFF; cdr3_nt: TGTGCCAGCTCAGGGAACACTGAAGCTTTCTTT
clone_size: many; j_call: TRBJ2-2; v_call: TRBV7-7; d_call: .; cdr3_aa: CASSLARSTGELFF; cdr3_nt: TGTGCCAGCAGCTTAGCGAGGTCCACCGGGGAGCTGTTTTTT
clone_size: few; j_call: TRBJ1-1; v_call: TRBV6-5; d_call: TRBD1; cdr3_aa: CASSYYTGGYFEAFF; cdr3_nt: TGTGCCAGCAGTTACTATACAGGGGGTTATTTTGAAGCTTTCTTT
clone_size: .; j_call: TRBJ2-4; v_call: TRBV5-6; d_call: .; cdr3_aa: CASSLQGRGSLAKNIQYF; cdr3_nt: TGTGCCAGCAGCTTGCAGGGGCGAGGATCTCTAGCCAAAAACATTCAGTACTTC
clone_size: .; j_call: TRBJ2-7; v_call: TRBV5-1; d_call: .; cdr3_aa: CASSSGGQTYEQYF; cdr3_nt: TGCGCCAGCAGCTCTGGAGGACAAACCTACGAGCAGTACTTC
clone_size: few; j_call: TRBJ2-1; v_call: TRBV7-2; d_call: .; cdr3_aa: CASSLGRDNEQFF; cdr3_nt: TGTGCCAGCAGCTTAGGCAGGGACAATGAGCAGTTCTTC
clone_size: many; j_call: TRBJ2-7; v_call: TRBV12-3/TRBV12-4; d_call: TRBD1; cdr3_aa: CASSFRGQGYEQYF; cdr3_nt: TGTGCCAGCAGTTTCCGGGGACAGGGCTACGAGCAGTACTTC